The TCR beta chain under discussion was sequenced for a study of shared clonotypes between healthy human individuals. This clone came up once. Sequencing used immunoSEQ multiplex PCR; TCRdb keeps in-frame clones, though not all of them. In the table there are some 2,100,000 clones, 90% to 96% of which are singletons. The CDR3 length is 16 residues. Germline-derived CDR1 and CDR2 are SGHAT and FQNNGV. V lost 10 bases and J lost 0, with 19 bases in between. Sequencing used naive CD4+ T cells sorted from blood. Subset denoted: CD45RA+ positively selected. This TCR was sampled from a man aged 18 to 29 in good health. V usage is TRBV11-2 and J usage is TRBJ1-5; TRBD1 might be the D (6 bases). The CDR3 coding sequence is TGTGCCACCACAGGGCGTACACAATATAGCAATCAGCCCCAGCATTTT. Protein product: CATTGRTQYSNQPQHF.